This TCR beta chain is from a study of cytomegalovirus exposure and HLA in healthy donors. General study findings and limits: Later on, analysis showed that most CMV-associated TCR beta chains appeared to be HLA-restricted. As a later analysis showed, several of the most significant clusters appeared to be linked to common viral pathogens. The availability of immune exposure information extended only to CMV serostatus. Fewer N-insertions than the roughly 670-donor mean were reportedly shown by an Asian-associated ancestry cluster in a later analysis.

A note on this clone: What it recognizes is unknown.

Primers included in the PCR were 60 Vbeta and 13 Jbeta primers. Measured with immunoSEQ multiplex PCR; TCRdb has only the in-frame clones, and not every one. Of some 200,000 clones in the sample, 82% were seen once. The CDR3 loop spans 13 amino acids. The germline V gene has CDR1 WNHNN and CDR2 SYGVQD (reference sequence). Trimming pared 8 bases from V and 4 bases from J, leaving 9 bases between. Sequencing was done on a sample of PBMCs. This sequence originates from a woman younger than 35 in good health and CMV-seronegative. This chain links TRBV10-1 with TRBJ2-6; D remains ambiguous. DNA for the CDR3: TGCGCCAGCGGTCTACCAGGGGCCAACGTCCTGACTTTC. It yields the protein CASGLPGANVLTF.